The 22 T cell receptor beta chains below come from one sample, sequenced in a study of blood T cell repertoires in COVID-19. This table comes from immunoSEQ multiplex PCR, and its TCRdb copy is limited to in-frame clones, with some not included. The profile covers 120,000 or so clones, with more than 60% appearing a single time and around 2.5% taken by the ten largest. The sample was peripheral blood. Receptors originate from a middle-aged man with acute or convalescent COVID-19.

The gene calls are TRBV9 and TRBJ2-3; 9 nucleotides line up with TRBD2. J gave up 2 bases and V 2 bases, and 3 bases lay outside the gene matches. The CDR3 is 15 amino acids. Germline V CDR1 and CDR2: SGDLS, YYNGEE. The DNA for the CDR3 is TGTGCCAGCAGCGTCTCTAGCGGGATCACAGATACGCAGTATTTT. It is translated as CASSVSSGITDTQYF.

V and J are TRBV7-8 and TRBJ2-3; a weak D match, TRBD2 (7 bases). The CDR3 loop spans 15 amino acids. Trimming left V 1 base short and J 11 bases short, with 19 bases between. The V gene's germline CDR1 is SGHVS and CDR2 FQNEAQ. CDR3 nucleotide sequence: TGTGCCAGCAGCTTAGGCGGACCAGTAGGGGGGGGGCAGTATTTT. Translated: CASSLGGPVGGGQYF.

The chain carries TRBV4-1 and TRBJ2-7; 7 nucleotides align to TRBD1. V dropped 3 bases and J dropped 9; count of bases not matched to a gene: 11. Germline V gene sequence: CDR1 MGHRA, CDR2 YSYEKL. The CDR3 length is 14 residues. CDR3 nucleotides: TGCGCCAGCAGCCAGGAAACGGACAGGTTAGGGCAGTACTTC. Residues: CASSQETDRLGQYF.

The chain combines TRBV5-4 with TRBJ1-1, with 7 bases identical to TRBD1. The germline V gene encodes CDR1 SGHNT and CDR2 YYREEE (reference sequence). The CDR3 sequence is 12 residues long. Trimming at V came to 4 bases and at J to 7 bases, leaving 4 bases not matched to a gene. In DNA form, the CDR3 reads TGTGCCAGCAGCCTCGACAGGGTTGAAGCTTTCTTT. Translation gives CASSLDRVEAFF.

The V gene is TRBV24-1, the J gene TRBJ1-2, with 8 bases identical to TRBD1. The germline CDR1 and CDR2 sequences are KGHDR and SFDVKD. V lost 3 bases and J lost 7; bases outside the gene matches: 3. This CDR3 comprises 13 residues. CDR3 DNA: TGTGCCACCAGTGATGGACAGGGTCTTGGCTACACCTTC. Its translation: CATSDGQGLGYTF.

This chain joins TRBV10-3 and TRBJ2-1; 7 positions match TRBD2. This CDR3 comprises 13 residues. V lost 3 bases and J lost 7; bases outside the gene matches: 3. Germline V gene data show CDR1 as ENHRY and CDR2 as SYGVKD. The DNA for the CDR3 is TGTGCCATCAGTGATGCGGGGGAGAATGAGCAGTTCTTC. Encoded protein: CAISDAGENEQFF.

This CDR3 reads CASMWAGGTEAFF. The CDR3 DNA reads as TGTGCTAGTATGTGGGCAGGGGGGACTGAAGCTTTCTTT. The chain links TRBV12-5 to TRBJ1-1, with 7 bases that match TRBD1. The CDR3 is 13 amino acids. Germline-derived CDR1 and CDR2 are LGHNT and FRNRAP. Trimming took 8 bases from V and 5 from J; bases not matched to a gene: 8.

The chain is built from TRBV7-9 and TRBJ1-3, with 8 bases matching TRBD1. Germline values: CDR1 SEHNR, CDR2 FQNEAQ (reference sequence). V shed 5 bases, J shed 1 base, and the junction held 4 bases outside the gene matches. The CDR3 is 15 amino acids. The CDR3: CASSTDRESGNTIYF. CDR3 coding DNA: TGTGCCAGCAGCACGGACAGGGAGTCTGGAAACACCATATATTTT.

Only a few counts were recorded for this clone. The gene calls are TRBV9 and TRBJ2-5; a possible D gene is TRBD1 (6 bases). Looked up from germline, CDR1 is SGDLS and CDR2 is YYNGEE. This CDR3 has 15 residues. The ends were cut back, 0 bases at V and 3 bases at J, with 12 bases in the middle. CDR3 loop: CASSVETGWEETQYF. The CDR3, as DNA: TGTGCCAGCAGCGTAGAAACAGGGTGGGAAGAGACCCAGTACTTC.

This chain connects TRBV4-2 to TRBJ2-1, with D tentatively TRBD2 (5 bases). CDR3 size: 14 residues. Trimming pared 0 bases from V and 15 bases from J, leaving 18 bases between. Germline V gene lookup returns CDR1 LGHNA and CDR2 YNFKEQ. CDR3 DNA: TGTGCCAGCAGCCAAGATCCGCCCGGACTCCTGATGTTCTTC. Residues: CASSQDPPGLLMFF.

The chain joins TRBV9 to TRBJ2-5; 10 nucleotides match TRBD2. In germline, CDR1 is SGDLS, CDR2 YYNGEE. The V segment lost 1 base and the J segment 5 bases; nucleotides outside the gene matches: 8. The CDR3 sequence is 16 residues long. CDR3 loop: CASSVRDSGGLETQYF. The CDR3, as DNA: TGTGCCAGCAGCGTAAGGGATAGCGGGGGGCTGGAGACCCAGTACTTC.

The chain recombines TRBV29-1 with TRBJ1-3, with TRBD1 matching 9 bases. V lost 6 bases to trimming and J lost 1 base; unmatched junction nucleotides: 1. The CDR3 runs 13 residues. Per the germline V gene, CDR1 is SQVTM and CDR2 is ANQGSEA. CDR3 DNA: TGCAGCGTGGGACAGGGTTCTGGAAACACCATATATTTT. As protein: CSVGQGSGNTIYF.

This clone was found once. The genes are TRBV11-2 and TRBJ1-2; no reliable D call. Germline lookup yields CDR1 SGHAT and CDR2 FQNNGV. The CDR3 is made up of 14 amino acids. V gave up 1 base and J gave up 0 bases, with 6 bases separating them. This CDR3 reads CASSLGLSNYGYTF. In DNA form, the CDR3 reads TGTGCCAGCAGCTTAGGACTCTCTAACTATGGCTACACCTTC.

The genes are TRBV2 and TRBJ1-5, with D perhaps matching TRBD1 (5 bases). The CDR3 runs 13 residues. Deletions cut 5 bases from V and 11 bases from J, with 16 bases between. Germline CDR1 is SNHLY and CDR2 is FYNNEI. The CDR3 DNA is TGTGCCAGCAGTTCGGCCGCGACAGTGGCCCAGCATTTT. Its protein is CASSSAATVAQHF.

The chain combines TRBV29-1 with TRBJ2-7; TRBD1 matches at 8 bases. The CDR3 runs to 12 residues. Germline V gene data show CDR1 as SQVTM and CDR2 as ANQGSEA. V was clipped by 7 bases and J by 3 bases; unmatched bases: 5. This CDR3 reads CSAGQGRYEQYF. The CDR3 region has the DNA TGCAGCGCCGGACAGGGCCGCTACGAGCAGTACTTC.

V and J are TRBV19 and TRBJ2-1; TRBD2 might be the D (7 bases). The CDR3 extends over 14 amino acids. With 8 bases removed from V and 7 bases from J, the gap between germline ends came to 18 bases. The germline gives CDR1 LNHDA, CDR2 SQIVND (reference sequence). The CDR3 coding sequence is TGTGCCAGTGGGTGGGGGGGCCGTTTGAATGAGCAGTTCTTC. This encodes CASGWGGRLNEQFF.

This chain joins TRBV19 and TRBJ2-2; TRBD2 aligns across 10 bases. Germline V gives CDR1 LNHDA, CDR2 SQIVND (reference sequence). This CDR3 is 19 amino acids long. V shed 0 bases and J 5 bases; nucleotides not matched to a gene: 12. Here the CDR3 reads CASSIEGRLAGEWTGELFF. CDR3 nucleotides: TGTGCCAGTAGTATAGAGGGCCGGCTAGCGGGAGAGTGGACCGGGGAGCTGTTTTTT.

The CDR3 is CASSFAHGTGTGREQYF. In DNA, the CDR3 is TGTGCCAGCAGTTTTGCGCATGGAACCGGGACAGGGCGCGAGCAGTACTTC. This rearrangement joins TRBV27 to TRBJ2-7; 9 bases align to TRBD1. V was pared by 3 bases and J by 6 bases, with 15 bases of the junction left unmatched. Germline values: CDR1 MNHEY, CDR2 SMNVEV (reference sequence). This CDR3 has 17 residues.

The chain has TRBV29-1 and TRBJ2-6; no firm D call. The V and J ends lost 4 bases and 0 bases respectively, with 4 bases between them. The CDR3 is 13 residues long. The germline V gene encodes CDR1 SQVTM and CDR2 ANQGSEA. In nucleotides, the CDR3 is TGCAGCGTTGCCTTCTCTGGGGCCAACGTCCTGACTTTC. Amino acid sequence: CSVAFSGANVLTF.

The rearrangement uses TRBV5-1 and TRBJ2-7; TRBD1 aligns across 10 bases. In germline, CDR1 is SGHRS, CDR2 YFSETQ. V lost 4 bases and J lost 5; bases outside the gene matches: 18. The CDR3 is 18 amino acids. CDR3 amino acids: CASSRIPGGGQGTHEQYF. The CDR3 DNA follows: TGCGCCAGCAGCCGGATTCCGGGCGGGGGACAGGGGACACACGAGCAGTACTTC.

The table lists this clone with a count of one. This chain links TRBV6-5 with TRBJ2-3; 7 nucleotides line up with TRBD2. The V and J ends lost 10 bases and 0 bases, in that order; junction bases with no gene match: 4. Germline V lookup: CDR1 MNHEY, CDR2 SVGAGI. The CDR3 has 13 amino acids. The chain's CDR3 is CAMRGTSTDTQYF. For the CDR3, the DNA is TGTGCCATGCGGGGGACTAGCACAGATACGCAGTATTTT.

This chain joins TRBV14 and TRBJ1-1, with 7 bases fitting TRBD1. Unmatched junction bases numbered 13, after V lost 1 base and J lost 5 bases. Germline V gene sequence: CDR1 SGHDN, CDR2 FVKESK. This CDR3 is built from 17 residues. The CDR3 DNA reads TGTGCCAGCAGCCAAGTGCGGAGCTTTAGGGGGCCAACTGAAGCTTTCTTT. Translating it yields CASSQVRSFRGPTEAFF.